The source of this TCR beta chain is a study of cytomegalovirus exposure and HLA in healthy donors. Germline CDR1 is LNHNV and CDR2 is YYDKDF (reference sequence). Trimming left V 7 bases short and J 9 bases short, with 19 bases between. CDR3 length: 14 residues. Primers included in the PCR were 60 Vbeta and 13 Jbeta primers. Assay: immunoSEQ multiplex PCR; the TCRdb copy retains only in-frame clones and omits some. The sample has around 300,000 clones; around two thirds are singletons. Sample: PBMCs. The chain couples TRBV15 to TRBJ2-1; tentatively, D is TRBD2 (6 bases). The TCR comes from a female donor in good health and CMV-seronegative. The CDR3 here is CATTPFRELGEQFF. The CDR3, as DNA: TGTGCCACCACTCCCTTCCGGGAGTTGGGTGAGCAGTTCTTC.